This is a list of T cell receptor beta chains from one sample in a study of early T cells in non-severe SARS-CoV-2 infection. In TCRdb, the 5' RACE reads were re-called with MiXCR into one record per CDR3 protein. The repertoire consists of 60,000 to 75,000 distinct CDR3 sequences, with over 3.5% occurring once and the leading ten covering approximately 3.7%. This material consisted of whole blood, taken at baseline. These receptors originate from an adult who was a healthcare worker with PCR-confirmed SARS-CoV-2 infection or an uninfected control (not recorded which). The donor label of this sample is uncertain. The CDR3 runs from the conserved cysteine through the conserved F or W. D genes are given only for firm matches. Clone sizes are given selectively: once, few, many, or a class where the clone is expanded.

many,TRBJ1-2,TRBD1,TRBV13,14,TGTGCCAGCAGCTTGGCATTACAGGGGCCGGGCTACACCTTC,CASSLALQGPGYTF
NA,TRBJ2-7,TRBD1,TRBV9,15,TGTGCCAGCAGCAAGGGACAGGGGGAGGCCTACGAGCAGTACTTC,CASSKGQGEAYEQYF
NA,TRBJ2-1,TRBD2,TRBV12-3/TRBV12-4,15,TGTGCCAGCAGCCCGGGACTAGCGGGACCTCATGAGCAGTTCTTC,CASSPGLAGPHEQFF
many,TRBJ2-1,NA,TRBV13,11,TGTGCCAGCAGAAATGCCATGGAGCAGTTCTTC,CASRNAMEQFF
NA,TRBJ2-1,TRBD2,TRBV20-1,17,TGCAGTGCCCCAATTGGGGCTAGCGGGACTACCTACAATGAGCAGTTCTTC,CSAPIGASGTTYNEQFF
many,TRBJ2-2,TRBD1,TRBV20-1,16,TGCAGTGCTAGACCTGGGACAGGGGCCAACACCGGGGAGCTGTTTTTT,CSARPGTGANTGELFF
NA,TRBJ2-2,NA,TRBV5-4,16,TGTGCCAGCAGCTTGGTAGGCGGAGCGAACACCGGGGAGCTGTTTTTT,CASSLVGGANTGELFF
many,TRBJ1-1,TRBD1,TRBV29-1,14,TGCAGCGTTGAACCTTGGGACAGCGACACTGAAGCTTTCTTT,CSVEPWDSDTEAFF
many,TRBJ1-5,TRBD1,TRBV7-2,16,TGTGCCAGCAGCTTAGAGGGGGCTAGTGGCAATCAGCCCCAGCATTTT,CASSLEGASGNQPQHF
NA,TRBJ1-1,NA,TRBV5-5,14,TGTGCCAGCAGCTCCCTGACAGGCTCGACTGAAGCTTTCTTT,CASSSLTGSTEAFF
many,TRBJ1-2,NA,TRBV12-3/TRBV12-4,12,TGTGCCAGCAGCAGGGGAACGGATGGCTACACCTTC,CASSRGTDGYTF
few,TRBJ2-7,TRBD1,TRBV25-1,17,TGTGCCAGCAGTGACGGCGTCCCGGGACAGGGCTCCTACGAGCAGTACTTC,CASSDGVPGQGSYEQYF
few,TRBJ2-7,TRBD2,TRBV5-1,13,TGCGCCAGCAGCTTAAGGACTAGCGACGAGCAGTACTTC,CASSLRTSDEQYF
few,TRBJ2-7,NA,TRBV6-2/TRBV6-3,14,TGTGCCAGCATCGAGCCGGGACACCTCTACGAGCAGTACTTC,CASIEPGHLYEQYF
NA,TRBJ1-1,NA,TRBV5-6,15,TGTGCCAGCAGCTTGGAGCCGGGTACCTACACTGAAGCTTTCTTT,CASSLEPGTYTEAFF
many,TRBJ1-1,TRBD1,TRBV29-1,13,TGCAGCGTCGTGACAGGGGGCAACACTGAAGCTTTCTTT,CSVVTGGNTEAFF
many,TRBJ1-2,NA,TRBV6-6,14,TGTGCCAGCAGCCAGATGGGGGGTCGCTATGGCTACACCTTC,CASSQMGGRYGYTF